Below are 19 T cell receptor beta chains sequenced from a single sample in a study of T cell responses to AZD1222 COVID-19 vaccine. This table comes from immunoSEQ multiplex PCR, and its TCRdb copy is limited to in-frame clones, with some not included. This table has tens of thousands of clones, 70% to 90% appearing once. This sample comprised peripheral blood, obtained on day 0 of AZD1222 vaccination. The receptors here all came from an adult in good health.

The CDR3 here is CASSELSFIDTQYF. As DNA, the CDR3 is TGTGCCAGCAGCGAGTTGTCGTTTATCGATACGCAGTATTTT. The chain has TRBV9 and TRBJ2-3; D not resolved. This CDR3 is built from 14 residues. Germline loops: CDR1 SGDLS, CDR2 YYNGEE. The V end lost 3 bases, the J end lost 6 bases, and 14 bases lay between the germline ends.

In its sample, this clone was seen once. The chain couples TRBV10-1 to TRBJ1-5; TRBD1 might be the D (6 bases). Trimming stripped 11 bases from V and 6 bases from J, with 17 bases between. The CDR3 extends over 13 amino acids. Germline V gene data show CDR1 as WNHNN and CDR2 as SYGVQD (reference sequence). The chain's CDR3 is CAPRGGGTQPQHF. DNA for the CDR3: TGCGCCCCCCGAGGGGGGGGAACTCAGCCCCAGCATTTT.

This chain links TRBV19 with TRBJ1-5; D may be TRBD1 (5 bases). V shed 5 bases and J shed 4 bases, with 15 bases lying between them. The CDR3 extends over 15 amino acids. Germline V gene lookup returns CDR1 LNHDA and CDR2 SQIVND (reference sequence). CDR3 amino acids: CASSSTVYLNQPQHF. In DNA form, the CDR3 reads TGTGCCAGTAGTTCGACAGTTTATCTGAATCAGCCCCAGCATTTT. The full variable domain, with the rest looked up from reference TRBV19 and TRBJ1-5, is DGGITQSPKYLFRKEGQNVTLSCEQNLNHDAMYWYRQDPGQGLRLIYYSQIVNDFQKGDIAEGYSVSREKKESFPLTVTSAQKNPTAFYLCASSSTVYLNQPQHFGDGTRLSIL.

This chain joins TRBV7-6 and TRBJ1-1; the D gene is possibly TRBD1 (5 bases). This CDR3 contains 16 residues. The germline gives CDR1 SGHVS, CDR2 FNYEAQ. With 1 base removed from V and 5 bases from J, the gap between germline ends came to 17 bases. CDR3 amino acids: CASSLGLGGFETEAFF. The CDR3 DNA follows: TGTGCCAGCAGCTTAGGACTCGGGGGGTTCGAAACTGAAGCTTTCTTT.

The chain employs TRBV4-2 and TRBJ2-2, with TRBD1 identical over 11 bases. Trimming at V came to 4 bases and at J to 6 bases, leaving 4 bases not matched to a gene. The CDR3 length is 15 residues. The germline gives CDR1 LGHNA, CDR2 YNFKEQ. CDR3 in amino acids: CASSLGTGGSGELFF. The CDR3, as DNA: TGTGCCAGCAGCCTCGGGACAGGGGGGTCCGGGGAGCTGTTTTTT.

The chain combines TRBV24-1 with TRBJ1-2; TRBD1 matches at 9 bases. Germline V lookup: CDR1 KGHDR, CDR2 SFDVKD. The trim removed 9 bases at V and 3 bases at J, leaving 7 bases unmatched. This CDR3 has 14 residues. The CDR3 DNA reads TGTGCCACCGGTACAGGGGGCGAGGACTATGGCTACACCTTC. Protein product: CATGTGGEDYGYTF.

This clone was seen a handful of times. This chain joins TRBV20-1 and TRBJ2-1, with D possibly called TRBD1 or TRBD2 (5 bases each). The CDR3 runs 11 residues. Trimming pared 1 base from V and 9 bases from J, leaving 7 bases between. Germline lookup yields CDR1 DFQATT and CDR2 SNEGSKA (reference sequence). CDR3 region: CSARGDREQFF. The CDR3 DNA reads TGCAGTGCTAGAGGGGACCGTGAGCAGTTCTTC.

This clone was observed a single time. The chain combines TRBV14 with TRBJ1-4, with 10 positions matching TRBD1. V lost 2 bases, J lost 8 bases, and 8 bases stayed unmatched. In germline, CDR1 is SGHDN, CDR2 FVKESK. The CDR3 has 16 amino acids. The CDR3 DNA follows: TGTGCCAGCAGCCAAACCGGGACAGGGGTCGGAGAAAAACTGTTTTTT. This translates into CASSQTGTGVGEKLFF.

The V and J genes are TRBV11-1 and TRBJ2-1, with TRBD1 as a possible D gene (6 bases). The V gene lost 4 bases and the J gene lost 1 base, with 11 bases spanning the gap. The germline gives CDR1 SGHAT, CDR2 FQDESV (reference sequence). This CDR3 has 15 amino acids. CDR3 sequence (DNA): TGTGCCAGCAGCTCCCAGGGGAAATCCTACAATGAGCAGTTCTTC. It codes for CASSSQGKSYNEQFF. Looking up the rest from reference TRBV11-1 and TRBJ2-1 gives the full variable domain: EAEVAQSPRYKITEKSQAVAFWCDPISGHATLYWYRQILGQGPELLVQFQDESVVDDSQLPKDRFSAERLKGVDSTLKIQPAELGDSAMYLCASSSQGKSYNEQFFGPGTRLTVL.

V and J are TRBV6-5 and TRBJ1-1; weak D call: TRBD1 (5 bases). This CDR3 has 15 amino acids. Trimming cost V 6 bases and J 4 bases, with 18 bases left between them. Germline assignment: CDR1 MNHEY and CDR2 SVGAGI. The CDR3 region is CASRPFRGRGTEAFF. CDR3 nucleotides: TGTGCCAGCAGGCCCTTTAGGGGCCGGGGCACTGAAGCTTTCTTT.

The V and J genes are TRBV28 and TRBJ1-5; a possible D gene is TRBD1 (6 bases). CDR3 size: 16 residues. Per germline, CDR1 MDHEN and CDR2 SYDVKM. V gave up 2 bases and J gave up 10 bases, with 21 bases separating them. The CDR3 DNA reads TGTGCCAGCAGTTTAAGGGGGAGCCCGACATTTAGCCCCCAGCATTTT. Protein: CASSLRGSPTFSPQHF.

The chain carries TRBV28 and TRBJ2-7, with TRBD1 matching over 9 bases. J gave up 1 base and V 5 bases, and 6 bases lay outside the gene matches. This CDR3 region has 15 residues. Germline lookup yields CDR1 MDHEN and CDR2 SYDVKM. The CDR3 region is CASSPSGTGSYEQYF. The CDR3 coding sequence is TGTGCCAGCAGTCCATCCGGGACAGGGTCCTACGAGCAGTACTTC.

The chain is built from TRBV28 and TRBJ1-5; a weak D match, TRBD1 (6 bases). V lost 6 bases to trimming and J lost 4 bases, with 19 bases between them. Per germline, CDR1 MDHEN and CDR2 SYDVKM. The CDR3 runs 16 residues. CDR3 sequence reads: CASRGGPNRRNQPQHF. CDR3 nucleotide sequence: TGTGCCAGCAGGGGGGGGCCGAACAGGAGGAATCAGCCCCAGCATTTT.

The chain links TRBV11-2 to TRBJ1-2; 7 positions agree with TRBD1. Unmatched junction bases numbered 7, after V lost 4 bases and J lost 2 bases. The CDR3 is made up of 15 amino acids. Germline loops: CDR1 SGHAT, CDR2 FQNNGV. The CDR3 coding sequence is TGTGCCAGCAGCTCCTACAGGGGTGGAAACTATGGCTACACCTTC. Amino acid sequence: CASSSYRGGNYGYTF.

This clone was counted once. This chain joins TRBV2 and TRBJ1-2; TRBD1 agrees at 7 bases. Trimming took 5 bases from V and 4 from J; bases not matched to a gene: 7. This CDR3 contains 14 residues. Germline V CDR1 and CDR2: SNHLY, FYNNEI. CDR3 coding DNA: TGTGCCAGCAGTCGACAGGGAGAAGGCTATGGCTACACCTTC. This translates into CASSRQGEGYGYTF.

This clone was detected only once. The gene calls are TRBV6-5 and TRBJ2-7, with D possibly being TRBD1 (6 bases). Germline lookup yields CDR1 MNHEY and CDR2 SVGAGI. The CDR3 covers 14 residues. V dropped 4 bases and J dropped 1 base, with 11 bases sitting between them. The CDR3 DNA follows: TGTGCCAGCAGTTCACTGACAGGTTCCTACGAGCAGTACTTC. Protein: CASSSLTGSYEQYF.

The rearrangement uses TRBV28 and TRBJ1-2; 7 nucleotides agree with TRBD1. The germline V gene has CDR1 MDHEN and CDR2 SYDVKM. The CDR3 extends over 14 amino acids. V trimming: 2 bases; J trimming: 8 bases; junction bases outside the gene matches: 8. The CDR3 DNA reads TGTGCCAGCAGTTTAATGACAGGGCGGAGGGGCTACACCTTC. It yields the protein CASSLMTGRRGYTF.

V gene TRBV25-1 combines with J gene TRBJ1-5; the D gene is possibly TRBD1 (5 bases). Germline V gene sequence: CDR1 MGHDK, CDR2 SYGVNS. Trimming cost V 6 bases and J 2 bases, with 14 bases left between them. The CDR3 spans 15 residues. The CDR3 DNA reads as TGTGCCAGCAGCCCCGGGGGGAACGGCAATCAGCCCCAGCATTTT. It encodes CASSPGGNGNQPQHF.

The chain carries TRBV3-1 (or the pseudogene TRBV3-2) and TRBJ1-1, with unresolved D. Trimming took 0 bases from V and 5 from J, leaving 16 bases between them. The germline CDR1 and CDR2 sequences are LGHDT and YNNKEL (reference sequence). This CDR3 is 16 amino acids long. The CDR3 sequence: CASSQDFGGGGTEAFF. CDR3 DNA sequence: TGTGCCAGCAGCCAAGATTTCGGTGGTGGTGGTACTGAAGCTTTCTTT.